This T cell receptor (beta chain) was obtained from a study of cytomegalovirus exposure and HLA in healthy donors. The overall study: HLA-typed donors were the source of approximately 85 million unique TCRs held in an early data release.

60 Vbeta and 13 Jbeta primers were used in PCR. Method: immunoSEQ multiplex PCR; TCRdb's copy keeps in-frame clones and lacks some. This table holds around 100,000 clones, roughly 71% found once. Study-wide findings and caveats: Researchers counted roughly 150 TCR beta chains as cytomegalovirus-associated.

Points on this clone: Its antigen remains unknown.

The germline V gene encodes CDR1 SGHNT and CDR2 YYREEE (reference sequence). The CDR3 is made up of 16 amino acids. J lost 3 bases, V lost 4 bases, and 9 bases had no gene match. The sample was PBMCs. The V and J genes are TRBV5-4 and TRBJ2-3; TRBD1 aligns across 9 bases. The source is a man aged 40-55 years in good health and CMV-seropositive. The CDR3 spells CASSVGRTGATDTQYF. CDR3 coding DNA: TGTGCCAGCAGCGTTGGAAGGACAGGGGCGACAGATACGCAGTATTTT. The full variable domain, its missing parts supplied by reference TRBV5-4 and TRBJ2-3, is ETGVTQSPTHLIKTRGQQVTLRCSSQSGHNTVSWYQQALGQGPQFIFQYYREEENGRGNFPPRFSGLQFPNYSSELNVNALELDDSALYLCASSVGRTGATDTQYFGPGTRLTVL.